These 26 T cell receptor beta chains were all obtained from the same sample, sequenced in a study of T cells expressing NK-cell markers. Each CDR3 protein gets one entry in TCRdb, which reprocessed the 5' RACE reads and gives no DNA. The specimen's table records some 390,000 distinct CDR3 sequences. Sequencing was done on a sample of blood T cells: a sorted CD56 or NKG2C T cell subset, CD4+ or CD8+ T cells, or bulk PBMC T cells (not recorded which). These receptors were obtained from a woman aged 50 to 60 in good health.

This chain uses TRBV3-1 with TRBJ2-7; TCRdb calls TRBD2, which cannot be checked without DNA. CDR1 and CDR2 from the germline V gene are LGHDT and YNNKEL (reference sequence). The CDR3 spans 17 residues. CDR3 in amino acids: CASSQTPTSGGLVEQYF.

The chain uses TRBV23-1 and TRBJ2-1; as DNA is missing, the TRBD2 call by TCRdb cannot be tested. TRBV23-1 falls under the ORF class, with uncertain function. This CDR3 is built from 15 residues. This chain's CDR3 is CASSQFLDSSDEQFF.

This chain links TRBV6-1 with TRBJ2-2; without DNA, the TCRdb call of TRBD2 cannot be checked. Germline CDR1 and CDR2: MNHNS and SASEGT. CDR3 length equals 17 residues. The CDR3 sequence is CASSESRSGLRTGELFF.

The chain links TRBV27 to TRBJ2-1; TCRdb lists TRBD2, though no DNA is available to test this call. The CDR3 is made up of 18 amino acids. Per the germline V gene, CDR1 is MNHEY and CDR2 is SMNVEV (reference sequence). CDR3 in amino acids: CASSPLTSGSPPRNEQFF.

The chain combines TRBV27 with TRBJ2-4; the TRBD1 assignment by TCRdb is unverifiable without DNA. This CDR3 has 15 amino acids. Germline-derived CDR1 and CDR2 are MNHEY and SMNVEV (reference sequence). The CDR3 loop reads CASSTALDRGNIQYF.

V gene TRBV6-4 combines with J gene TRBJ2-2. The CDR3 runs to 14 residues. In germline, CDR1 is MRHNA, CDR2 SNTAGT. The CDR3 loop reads CASSLTWGTGELFF.

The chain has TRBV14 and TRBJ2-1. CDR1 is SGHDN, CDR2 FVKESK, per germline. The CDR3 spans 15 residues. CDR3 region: CASSQELASGNEQFF.

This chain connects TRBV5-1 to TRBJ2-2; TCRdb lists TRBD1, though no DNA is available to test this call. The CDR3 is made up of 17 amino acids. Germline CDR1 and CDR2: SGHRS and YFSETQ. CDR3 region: CASSLIGARDGTGELFF. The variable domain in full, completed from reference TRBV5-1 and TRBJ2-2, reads KAGVTQTPRYLIKTRGQQVTLSCSPISGHRSVSWYQQTPGQGLQFLFEYFSETQRNKGNFPGRFSGRQFSNSRSEMNVSTLELGDSALYLCASSLIGARDGTGELFFGEGSRLTVL.

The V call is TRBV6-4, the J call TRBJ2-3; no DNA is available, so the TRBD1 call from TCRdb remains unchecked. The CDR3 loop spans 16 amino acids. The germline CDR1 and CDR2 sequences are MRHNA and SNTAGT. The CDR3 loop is CASSEEHGSGADTQYF.

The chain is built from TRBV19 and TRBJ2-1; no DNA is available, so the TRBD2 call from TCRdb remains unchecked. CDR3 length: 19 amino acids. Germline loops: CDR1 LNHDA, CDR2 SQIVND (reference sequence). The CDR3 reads CASSIVLAGVPISYNEQFF.

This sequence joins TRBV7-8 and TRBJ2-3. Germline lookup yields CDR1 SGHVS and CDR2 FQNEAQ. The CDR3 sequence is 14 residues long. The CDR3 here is CASSLGSFRDTQYF.

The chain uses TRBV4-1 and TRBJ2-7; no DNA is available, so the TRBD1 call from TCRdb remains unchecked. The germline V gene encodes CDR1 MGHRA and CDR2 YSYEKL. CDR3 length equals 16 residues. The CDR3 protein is CASSQARTGVNYEQYF.

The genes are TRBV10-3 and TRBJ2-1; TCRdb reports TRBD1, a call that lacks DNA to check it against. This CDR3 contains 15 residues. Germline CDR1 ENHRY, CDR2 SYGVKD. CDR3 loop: CAINTPDRAKVEQFF.

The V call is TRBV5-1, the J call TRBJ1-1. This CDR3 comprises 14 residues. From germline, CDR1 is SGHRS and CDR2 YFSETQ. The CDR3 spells CASSLARTDLEAFF.

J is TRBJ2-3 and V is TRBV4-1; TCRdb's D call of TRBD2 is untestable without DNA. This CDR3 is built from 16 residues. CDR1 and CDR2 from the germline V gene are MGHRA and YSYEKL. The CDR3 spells CASSHKRDPGWDTQYF.

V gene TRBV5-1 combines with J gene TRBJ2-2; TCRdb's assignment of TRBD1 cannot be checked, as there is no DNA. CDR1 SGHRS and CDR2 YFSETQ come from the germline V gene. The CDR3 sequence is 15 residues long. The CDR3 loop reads CATRQGTANTGELFF.

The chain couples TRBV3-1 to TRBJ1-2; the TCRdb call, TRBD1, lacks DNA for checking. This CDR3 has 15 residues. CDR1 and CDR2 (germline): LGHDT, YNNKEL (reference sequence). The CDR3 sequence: CASSQEWGARDGYTF.

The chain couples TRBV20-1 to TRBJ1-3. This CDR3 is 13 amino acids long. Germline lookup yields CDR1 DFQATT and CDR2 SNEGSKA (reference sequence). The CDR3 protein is CSAPAHSGNTIYF.

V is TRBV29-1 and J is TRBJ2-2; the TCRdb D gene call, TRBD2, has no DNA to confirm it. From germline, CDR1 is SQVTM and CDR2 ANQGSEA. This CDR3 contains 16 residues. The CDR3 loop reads CSVVAGGTANTGELFF.

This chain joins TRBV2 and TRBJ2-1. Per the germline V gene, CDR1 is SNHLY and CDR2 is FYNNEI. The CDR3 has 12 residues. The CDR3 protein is CASSRPRNEQFF.

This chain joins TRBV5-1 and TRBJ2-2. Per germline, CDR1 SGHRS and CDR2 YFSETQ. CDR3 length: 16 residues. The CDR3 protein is CASSDDNRLNTGELFF.

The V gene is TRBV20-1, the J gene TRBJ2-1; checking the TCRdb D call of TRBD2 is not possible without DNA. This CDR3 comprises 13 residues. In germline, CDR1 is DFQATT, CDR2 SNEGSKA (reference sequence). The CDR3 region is CSARTSGRHEQFF.

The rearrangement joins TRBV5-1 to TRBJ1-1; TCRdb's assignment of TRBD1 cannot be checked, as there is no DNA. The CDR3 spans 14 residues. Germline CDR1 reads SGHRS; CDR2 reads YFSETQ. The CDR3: CASSLDASVPEAFF.

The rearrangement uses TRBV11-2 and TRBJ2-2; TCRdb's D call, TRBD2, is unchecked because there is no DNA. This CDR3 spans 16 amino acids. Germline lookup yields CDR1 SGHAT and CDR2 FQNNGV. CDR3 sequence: CASSSGGRLNTGELFF.

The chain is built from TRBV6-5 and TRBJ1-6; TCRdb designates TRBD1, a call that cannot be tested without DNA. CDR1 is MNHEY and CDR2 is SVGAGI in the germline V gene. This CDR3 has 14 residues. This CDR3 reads CASTRGQGNSPLHF.

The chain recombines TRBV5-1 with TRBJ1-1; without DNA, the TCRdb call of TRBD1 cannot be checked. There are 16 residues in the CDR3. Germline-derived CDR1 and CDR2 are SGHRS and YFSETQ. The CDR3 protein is CASSLPPGGAGTEAFF.